This T cell receptor (beta chain) was obtained from a study of T cell responses to AZD1222 COVID-19 vaccine. The CDR3 covers 15 residues. CDR1 is SGHVS and CDR2 is FNYEAQ in the germline V gene. Losses at the gene ends were 0 bases for V and 5 bases for J; bases not matched to a gene: 3. The protocol was immunoSEQ multiplex PCR, while the TCRdb copy is restricted to in-frame clones and leaves out a portion. In the table there are around 120,000 clones, about 93% of which are singletons. This specimen consisted of peripheral blood, obtained 28 days after the second AZD1222 dose. The V call is TRBV7-6, the J call TRBJ2-2, with 7 bases identical to TRBD1. The receptor comes from an adult who received the AZD1222 COVID-19 vaccine. This chain's CDR3 is CASSLAQGRTGELFF. The CDR3 DNA sequence: TGTGCCAGCAGCTTAGCACAGGGGCGGACCGGGGAGCTGTTTTTT.